The clone carrying this TCR beta chain was counted a few times. Its antigen is not known. These data originate in a study of T cells after yellow fever vaccination. Background on the study: Fractions with few cells were prepared using SMART-Seq v4 Ultra Low Input. Study-wide points: The booster response re-showed most primary clones: 95% to 96% CD4, approximately 90% CD8.

TCRdb re-called the 5' RACE reads through MiXCR, storing one row per CDR3 protein. The data contain roughly 120,000 distinct CDR3 sequences, approximately 7% of them seen just once; the ten biggest clones take up around 2.3%. There are 12 residues in the CDR3. V lost 5 bases and J 2 bases, leaving 6 bases between the germline ends. The chain couples TRBV12-3 or TRBV12-4 to TRBJ2-5; D gene uncertain. The sequences come from CD4+ T cells sorted from PBMCs, collected approximately 11 days after the first yellow fever vaccination. The sequence was collected from a man aged 18 to 35 who received the YFV17D yellow fever vaccine. The CDR3 DNA is TGTGCCAGCAGTGTCCTTCAAGAGACCCAGTACTTC. It yields the protein CASSVLQETQYF.